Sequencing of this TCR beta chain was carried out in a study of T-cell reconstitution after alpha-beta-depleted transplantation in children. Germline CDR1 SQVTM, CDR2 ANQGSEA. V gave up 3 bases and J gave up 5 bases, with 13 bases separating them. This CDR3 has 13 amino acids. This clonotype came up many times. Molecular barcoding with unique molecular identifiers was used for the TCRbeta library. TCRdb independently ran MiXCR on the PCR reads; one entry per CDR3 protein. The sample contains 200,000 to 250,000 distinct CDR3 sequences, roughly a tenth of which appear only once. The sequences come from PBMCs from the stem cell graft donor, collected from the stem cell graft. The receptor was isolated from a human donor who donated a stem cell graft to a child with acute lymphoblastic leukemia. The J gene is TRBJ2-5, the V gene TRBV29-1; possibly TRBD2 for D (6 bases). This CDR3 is CSVEAGPEETQYF. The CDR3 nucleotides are TGCAGCGTTGAGGCGGGGCCGGAGGAGACCCAGTACTTC. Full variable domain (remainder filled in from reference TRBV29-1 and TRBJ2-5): SAVISQKPSRDICQRGTSLTIQCQVDSQVTMMFWYRQQPGQSLTLIATANQGSEATYESGFVIDKFPISRPNLTFSTLTVSNMSPEDSSIYLCSVEAGPEETQYFGPGTRLLVL.